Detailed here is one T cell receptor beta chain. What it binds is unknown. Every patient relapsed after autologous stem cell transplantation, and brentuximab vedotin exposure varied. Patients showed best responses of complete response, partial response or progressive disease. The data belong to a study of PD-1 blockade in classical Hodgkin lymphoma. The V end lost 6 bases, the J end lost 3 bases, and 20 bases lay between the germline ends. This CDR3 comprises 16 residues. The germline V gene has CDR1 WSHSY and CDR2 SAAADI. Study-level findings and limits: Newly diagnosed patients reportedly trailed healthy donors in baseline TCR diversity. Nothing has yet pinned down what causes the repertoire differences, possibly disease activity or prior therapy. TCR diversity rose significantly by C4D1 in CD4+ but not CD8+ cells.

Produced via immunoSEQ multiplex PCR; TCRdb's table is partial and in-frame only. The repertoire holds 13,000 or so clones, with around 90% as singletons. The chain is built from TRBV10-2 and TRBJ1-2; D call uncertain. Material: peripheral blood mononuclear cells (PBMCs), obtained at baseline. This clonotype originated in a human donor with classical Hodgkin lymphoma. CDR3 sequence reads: CASSPSLPGMDYGYTF. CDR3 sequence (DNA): TGCGCCAGCAGCCCTTCGTTGCCCGGGATGGACTATGGCTACACCTTC.